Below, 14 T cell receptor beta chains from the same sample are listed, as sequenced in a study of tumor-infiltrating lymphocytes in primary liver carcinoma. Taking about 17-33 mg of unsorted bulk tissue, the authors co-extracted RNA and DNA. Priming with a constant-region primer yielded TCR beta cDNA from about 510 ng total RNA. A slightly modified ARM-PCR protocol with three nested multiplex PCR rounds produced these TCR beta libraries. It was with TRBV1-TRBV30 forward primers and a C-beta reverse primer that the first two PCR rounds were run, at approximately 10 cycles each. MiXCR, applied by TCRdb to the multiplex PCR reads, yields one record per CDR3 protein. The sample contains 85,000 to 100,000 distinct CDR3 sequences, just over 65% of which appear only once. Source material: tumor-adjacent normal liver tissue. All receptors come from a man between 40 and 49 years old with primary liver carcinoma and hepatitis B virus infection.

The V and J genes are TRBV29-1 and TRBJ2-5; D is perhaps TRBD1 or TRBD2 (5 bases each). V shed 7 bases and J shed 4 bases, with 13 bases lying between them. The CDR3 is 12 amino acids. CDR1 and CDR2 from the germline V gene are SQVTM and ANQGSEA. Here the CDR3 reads CSERPGRETQYF. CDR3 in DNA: TGCAGCGAGAGACCGGGACGAGAGACCCAGTACTTC. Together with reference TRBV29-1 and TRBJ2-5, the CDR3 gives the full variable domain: SAVISQKPSRDICQRGTSLTIQCQVDSQVTMMFWYRQQPGQSLTLIATANQGSEATYESGFVIDKFPISRPNLTFSTLTVSNMSPEDSSIYLCSERPGRETQYFGPGTRLLVL.

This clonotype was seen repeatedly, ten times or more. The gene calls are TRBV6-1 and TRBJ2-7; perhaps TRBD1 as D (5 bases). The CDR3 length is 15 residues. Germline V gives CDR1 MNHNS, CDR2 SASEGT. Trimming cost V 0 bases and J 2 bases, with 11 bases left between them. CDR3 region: CASSEALAGTYEQYF. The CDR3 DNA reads TGTGCCAGCAGTGAAGCGCTTGCAGGGACCTACGAGCAGTACTTC.

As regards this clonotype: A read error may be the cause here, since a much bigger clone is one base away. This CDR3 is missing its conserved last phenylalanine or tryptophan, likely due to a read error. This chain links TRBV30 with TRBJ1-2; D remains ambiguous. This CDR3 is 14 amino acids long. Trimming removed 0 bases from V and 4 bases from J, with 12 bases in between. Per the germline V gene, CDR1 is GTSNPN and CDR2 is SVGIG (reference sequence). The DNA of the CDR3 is TGTGCCTGGAGTGTACCATACCTAGCCTATGGCTACACCCTC. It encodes CAWSVPYLAYGYTL.

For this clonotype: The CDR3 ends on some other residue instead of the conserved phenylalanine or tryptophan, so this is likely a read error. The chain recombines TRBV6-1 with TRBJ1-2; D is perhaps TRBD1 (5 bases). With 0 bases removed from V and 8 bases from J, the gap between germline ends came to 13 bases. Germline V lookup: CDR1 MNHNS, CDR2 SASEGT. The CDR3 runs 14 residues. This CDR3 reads CASSEALMRDGYTS. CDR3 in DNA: TGTGCCAGCAGTGAAGCGCTGATGAGGGACGGCTACACCTCA.

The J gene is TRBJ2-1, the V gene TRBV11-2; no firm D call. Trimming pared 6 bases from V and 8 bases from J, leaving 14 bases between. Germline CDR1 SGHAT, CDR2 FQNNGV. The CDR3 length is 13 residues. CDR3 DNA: TGTGCCAGCAGACCCGCAGGTTGCGATGAGCAGTTCTTC. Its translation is CASRPAGCDEQFF.

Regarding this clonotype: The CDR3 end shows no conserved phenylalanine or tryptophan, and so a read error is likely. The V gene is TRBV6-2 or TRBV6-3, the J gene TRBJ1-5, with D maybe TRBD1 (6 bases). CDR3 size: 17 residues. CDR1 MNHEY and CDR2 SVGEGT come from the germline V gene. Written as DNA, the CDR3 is TGTGCCAGCAGGCGGAGGACAGAAAAGGGACCCAATCAGCCTCAGCATTCT. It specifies CASRRRTEKGPNQPQHS.

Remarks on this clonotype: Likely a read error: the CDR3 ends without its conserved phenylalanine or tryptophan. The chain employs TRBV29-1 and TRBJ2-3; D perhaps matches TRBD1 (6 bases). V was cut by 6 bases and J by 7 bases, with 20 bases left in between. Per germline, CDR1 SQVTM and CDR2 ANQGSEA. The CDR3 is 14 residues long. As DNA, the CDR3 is TGCAGCGTCTCCGAAATTGGGGACATAAATACGCAGTATTTA. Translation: CSVSEIGDINTQYL.

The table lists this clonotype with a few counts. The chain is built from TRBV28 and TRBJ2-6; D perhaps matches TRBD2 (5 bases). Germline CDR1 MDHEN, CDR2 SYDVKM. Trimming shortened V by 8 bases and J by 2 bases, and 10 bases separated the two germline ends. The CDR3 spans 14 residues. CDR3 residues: CASGSVAGANVLTF. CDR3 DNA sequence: TGTGCCAGCGGGAGCGTGGCTGGGGCCAACGTCCTGACTTTC.

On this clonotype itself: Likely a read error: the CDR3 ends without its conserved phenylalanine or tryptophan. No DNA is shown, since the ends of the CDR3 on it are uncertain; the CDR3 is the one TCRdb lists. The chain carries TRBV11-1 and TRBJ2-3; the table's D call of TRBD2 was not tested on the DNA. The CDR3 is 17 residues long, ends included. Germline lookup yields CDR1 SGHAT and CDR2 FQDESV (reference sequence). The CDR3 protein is CVSSPGTSGSLVDTQNS.

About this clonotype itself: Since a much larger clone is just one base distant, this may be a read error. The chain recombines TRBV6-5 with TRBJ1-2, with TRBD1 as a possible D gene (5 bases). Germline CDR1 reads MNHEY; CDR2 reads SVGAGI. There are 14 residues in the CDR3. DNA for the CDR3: TGTGCCAGCAGTCCCCTAGGGGAAAACTATGGCTACGCCTTC. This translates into CASSPLGENYGYAF.

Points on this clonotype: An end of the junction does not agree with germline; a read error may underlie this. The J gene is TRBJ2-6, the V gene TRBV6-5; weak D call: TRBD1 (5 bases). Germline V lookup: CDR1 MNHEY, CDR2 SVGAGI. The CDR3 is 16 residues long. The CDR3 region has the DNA TGTGCGAGCAGTTGCTTAGGCAGCTCTGGGGCCGACGTCCTGACTTTC. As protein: CASSCLGSSGADVLTF.

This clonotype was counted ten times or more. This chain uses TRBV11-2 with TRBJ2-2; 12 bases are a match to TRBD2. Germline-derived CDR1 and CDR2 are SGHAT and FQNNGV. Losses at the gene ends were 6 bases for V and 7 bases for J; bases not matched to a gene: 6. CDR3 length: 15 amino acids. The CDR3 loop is CASRETSGRSGELFF. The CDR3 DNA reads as TGTGCCAGCAGGGAGACTAGCGGGAGAAGCGGGGAGCTGTTTTTT.

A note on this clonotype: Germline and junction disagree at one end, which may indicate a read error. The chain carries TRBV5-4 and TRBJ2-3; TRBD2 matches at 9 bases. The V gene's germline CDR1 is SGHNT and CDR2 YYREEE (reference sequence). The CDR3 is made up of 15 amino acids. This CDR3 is CACSLSGSYADMQYF. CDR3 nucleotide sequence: TGTGCCTGCAGCCTTAGCGGGAGTTATGCAGATATGCAGTATTTT.

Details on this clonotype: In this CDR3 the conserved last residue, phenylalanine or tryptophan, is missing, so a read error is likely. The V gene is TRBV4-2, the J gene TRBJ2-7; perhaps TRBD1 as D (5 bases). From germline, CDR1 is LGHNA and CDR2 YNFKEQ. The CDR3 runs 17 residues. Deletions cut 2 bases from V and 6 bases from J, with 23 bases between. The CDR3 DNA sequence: TGTGCCAGCAGCCAAACAGGTTCCCCCCGGTGGTCTGGCGAGCAGTACCTC. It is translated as CASSQTGSPRWSGEQYL.